This T cell receptor beta chain was identified in a study of cytomegalovirus exposure and HLA in healthy donors. CDR1 and CDR2 (germline): SGHDT, YYEEEE. Between the trimmed V and J ends, which lost 4 bases and 6 bases, there was a span of 14 bases. This CDR3 is built from 14 residues. A multiplex PCR was run with 60 Vbeta primers and 13 Jbeta primers. Measured with immunoSEQ multiplex PCR; TCRdb has only the in-frame clones, and not every one. Seen here are about 110,000 clones, roughly 77% observed once, and the top ten hold about 2.3%. The receptor was derived from a man aged 35 to 55 in good health and CMV-seronegative. The chain joins TRBV5-6 to TRBJ2-1; a possible D gene is TRBD2 (6 bases). Specimen: PBMCs. Here the CDR3 DNA reads TGTGCCAGCAGCCGGGGGTACGCCTCCAATGAGCAGTTCTTC. It translates to CASSRGYASNEQFF. The full variable domain, in which reference TRBV5-6 and TRBJ2-1 provide the parts outside the CDR3, is DAGVTQSPTHLIKTRGQQVTLRCSPKSGHDTVSWYQQALGQGPQFIFQYYEEEERQRGNFPDRFSGHQFPNYSSELNVNALLLGDSALYLCASSRGYASNEQFFGPGTRLTVL.